The 7 T cell receptor beta chains below come from one sample, sequenced in a study of T-cell memory formation after mild COVID-19. TCRdb called the 5' RACE reads again in MiXCR, with one record for every CDR3 protein. The table has some 600,000 distinct CDR3 sequences, about 18% seen once. Sequencing was performed on PBMCs or a T cell subset sorted from them (not recorded which). All receptors derive from an adult woman who had mild COVID-19 (a few samples of this study predate the infection). Cell type and time point are not known.

This clonotype has just a few counts. The CDR3 DNA reads TGTGCCAGCAGCTTAGGGACGGGGTCTGGCACAGATACGCAGTATTTT. Translation gives CASSLGTGSGTDTQYF. The rearrangement uses TRBV11-2 and TRBJ2-3; weak D call: TRBD2 (5 bases). CDR3 length: 16 amino acids. V lost 1 base and J 1 base, leaving 12 bases between the germline ends. The germline CDR1 and CDR2 sequences are SGHAT and FQNNGV.

This clonotype was counted a few times. The chain is built from TRBV27 and TRBJ2-5; 7 nucleotides line up with TRBD2. Germline V gives CDR1 MNHEY, CDR2 SMNVEV (reference sequence). The V gene end was trimmed by 0 bases and the J gene end by 5 bases; junction bases not matched to a gene: 6. The CDR3 is 15 amino acids. This CDR3 is CASSLSWQGGETQYF. In nucleotides, the CDR3 is TGTGCCAGCAGTTTATCTTGGCAGGGAGGGGAGACCCAGTACTTC.

This chain links TRBV20-1 with TRBJ1-5, with 7 positions matching TRBD1. With 1 base clipped from V and 0 bases from J, the junction kept 3 bases outside the gene matches. CDR1 DFQATT and CDR2 SNEGSKA come from the germline V gene (reference sequence). The CDR3 covers 15 residues. Here the CDR3 DNA reads TGCAGTGCTAGAGCGACAGGGTCTAGCAATCAGCCCCAGCATTTT. The encoded protein is CSARATGSSNQPQHF.

The rearrangement joins TRBV5-1 to TRBJ2-5, with D perhaps TRBD1 or TRBD2 (5 bases each). The germline gives CDR1 SGHRS, CDR2 YFSETQ. The CDR3 spans 13 residues. V lost 0 bases to trimming and J lost 4 bases, with 7 bases between them. CDR3 loop: CASSLEGPETQYF. CDR3 DNA: TGCGCCAGCAGCTTGGAGGGACCAGAGACCCAGTACTTC. Filled out from reference TRBV5-1 and TRBJ2-5, the complete variable domain reads KAGVTQTPRYLIKTRGQQVTLSCSPISGHRSVSWYQQTPGQGLQFLFEYFSETQRNKGNFPGRFSGRQFSNSRSEMNVSTLELGDSALYLCASSLEGPETQYFGPGTRLLVL.

This clonotype was counted between two and nine times. The chain is built from TRBV7-6 and TRBJ2-1; D not certain. Between the trimmed V and J ends, which lost 4 bases and 8 bases, there was a span of 18 bases. The CDR3 covers 15 residues. In germline, CDR1 is SGHVS, CDR2 FNYEAQ. CDR3 nucleotide sequence: TGTGCCAGCAGCTCATCGTTAGGGTTTCGGGATGAGCAGTTCTTC. It codes for CASSSSLGFRDEQFF.

This clonotype was detected only a few times. The CDR3 protein is CSARDHPREGYTF. The CDR3 coding sequence is TGCAGTGCTAGAGATCACCCCCGCGAAGGCTACACCTTC. The gene calls are TRBV20-1 and TRBJ1-2, with D hard to call. Trimming took 0 bases from V and 8 from J, leaving 13 bases between them. Germline assignment: CDR1 DFQATT and CDR2 SNEGSKA (reference sequence). This CDR3 has 13 amino acids.

The sample holds a few counts of this clonotype. The V and J genes are TRBV10-3 and TRBJ2-3; D is possibly TRBD2 (5 bases). CDR3 length equals 12 residues. Per germline, CDR1 ENHRY and CDR2 SYGVKD. The V end lost 8 bases, the J end lost 4 bases, and 10 bases lay between the germline ends. As DNA, the CDR3 is TGTGCCATCCTTTTAGCGTCAGATACGCAGTATTTT. Its translation is CAILLASDTQYF.